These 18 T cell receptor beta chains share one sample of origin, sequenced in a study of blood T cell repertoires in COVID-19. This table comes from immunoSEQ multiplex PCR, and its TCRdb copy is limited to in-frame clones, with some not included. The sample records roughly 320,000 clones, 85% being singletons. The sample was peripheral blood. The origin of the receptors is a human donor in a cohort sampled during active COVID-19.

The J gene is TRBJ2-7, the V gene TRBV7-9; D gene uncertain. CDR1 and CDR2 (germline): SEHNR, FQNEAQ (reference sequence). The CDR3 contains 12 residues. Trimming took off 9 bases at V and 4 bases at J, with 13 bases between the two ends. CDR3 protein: CASSLDWYEQYF. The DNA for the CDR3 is TGTGCCAGTAGCCTCGACTGGTACGAGCAGTACTTC.

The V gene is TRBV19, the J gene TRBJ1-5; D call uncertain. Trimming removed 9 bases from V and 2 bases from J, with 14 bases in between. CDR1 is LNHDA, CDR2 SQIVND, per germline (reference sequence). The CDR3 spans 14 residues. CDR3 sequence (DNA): TGTGCCAGCAAACACACAGAACGCAATCAGCCCCAGCATTTT. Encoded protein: CASKHTERNQPQHF.

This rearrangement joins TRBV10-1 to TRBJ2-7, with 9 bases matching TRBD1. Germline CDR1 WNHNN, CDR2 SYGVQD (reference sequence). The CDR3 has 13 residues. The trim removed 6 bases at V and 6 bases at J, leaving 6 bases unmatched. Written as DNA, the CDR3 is TGCGCCAGCAGCCGGGACAGGGTCGGCGAGCAGTACTTC. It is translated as CASSRDRVGEQYF.

CDR3 sequence (DNA): TGTGCCAGCAGTGAATGGGCAGGCAATCAGCCCCAGCATTTT. Amino acids: CASSEWAGNQPQHF. V gene TRBV2 combines with J gene TRBJ1-5, with D hard to call. V lost 2 bases, J lost 2 bases, and 7 bases lay in between. The CDR3 runs to 14 residues. The V gene's germline CDR1 is SNHLY and CDR2 FYNNEI. The full variable domain, its missing parts supplied by reference TRBV2 and TRBJ1-5, is EPEVTQTPSHQVTQMGQEVILRCVPISNHLYFYWYRQILGQKVEFLVSFYNNEISEKSEIFDDQFSVERPDGSNFTLKIRSTKLEDSAMYFCASSEWAGNQPQHFGDGTRLSIL.

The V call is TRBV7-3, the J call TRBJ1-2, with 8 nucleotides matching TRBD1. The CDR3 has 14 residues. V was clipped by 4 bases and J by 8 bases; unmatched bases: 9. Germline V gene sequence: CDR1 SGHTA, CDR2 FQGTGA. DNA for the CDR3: TGTGCCAGCAGCTCAGGACAGGGTACGAGCGGCTACACCTTC. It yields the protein CASSSGQGTSGYTF.

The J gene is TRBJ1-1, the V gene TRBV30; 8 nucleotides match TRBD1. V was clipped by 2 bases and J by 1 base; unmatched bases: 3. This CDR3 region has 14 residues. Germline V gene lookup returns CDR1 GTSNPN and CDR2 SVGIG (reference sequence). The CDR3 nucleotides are TGTGCCTGGAGTAAAGGGACAGGGAACACTGAAGCTTTCTTT. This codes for CAWSKGTGNTEAFF.

CDR3 sequence reads: CASSPGVGVGETQYF. The CDR3 bases are TGTGCCAGCAGCCCTGGGGTAGGGGTTGGTGAGACCCAGTACTTC. The V call is TRBV7-9, the J call TRBJ2-5; D perhaps matches TRBD1 (5 bases). CDR1 and CDR2 from the germline V gene are SEHNR and FQNEAQ (reference sequence). CDR3 length: 15 residues. Trimming stripped 5 bases from V and 5 bases from J, with 18 bases between.

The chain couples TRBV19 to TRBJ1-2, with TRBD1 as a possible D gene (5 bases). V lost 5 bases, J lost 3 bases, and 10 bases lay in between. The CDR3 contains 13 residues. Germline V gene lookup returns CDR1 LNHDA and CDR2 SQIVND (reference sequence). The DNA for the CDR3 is TGTGCCAGTAGTTCGGGGGATCACTATGGCTACACCTTC. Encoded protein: CASSSGDHYGYTF. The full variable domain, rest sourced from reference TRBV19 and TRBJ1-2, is DGGITQSPKYLFRKEGQNVTLSCEQNLNHDAMYWYRQDPGQGLRLIYYSQIVNDFQKGDIAEGYSVSREKKESFPLTVTSAQKNPTAFYLCASSSGDHYGYTFGSGTRLTVV.

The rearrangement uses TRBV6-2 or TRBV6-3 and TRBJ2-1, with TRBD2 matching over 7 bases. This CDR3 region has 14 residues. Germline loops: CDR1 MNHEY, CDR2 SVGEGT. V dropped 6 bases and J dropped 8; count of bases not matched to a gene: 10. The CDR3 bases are TGTGCCAGCAGCCCCGGACTAGAACTGGATGAGCAGTTCTTC. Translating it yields CASSPGLELDEQFF.

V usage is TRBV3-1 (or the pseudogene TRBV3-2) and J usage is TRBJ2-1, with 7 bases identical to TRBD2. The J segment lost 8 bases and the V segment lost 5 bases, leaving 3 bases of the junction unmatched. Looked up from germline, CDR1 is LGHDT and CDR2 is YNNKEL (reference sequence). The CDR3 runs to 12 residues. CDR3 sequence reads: CASSTGRDEQFF. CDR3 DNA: TGTGCCAGCAGCACGGGGAGGGATGAGCAGTTCTTC.

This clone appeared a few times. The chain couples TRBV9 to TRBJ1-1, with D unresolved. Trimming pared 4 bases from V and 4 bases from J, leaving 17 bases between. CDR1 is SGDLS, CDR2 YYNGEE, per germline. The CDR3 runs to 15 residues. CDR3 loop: CASSPPKTAVTEAFF. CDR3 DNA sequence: TGTGCCAGCAGCCCCCCTAAAACAGCAGTCACTGAAGCTTTCTTT.

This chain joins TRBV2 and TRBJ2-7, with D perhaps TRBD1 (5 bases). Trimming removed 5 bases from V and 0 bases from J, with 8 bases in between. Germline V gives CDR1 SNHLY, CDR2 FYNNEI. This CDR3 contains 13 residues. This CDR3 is CASSLQDSYEQYF. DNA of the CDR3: TGTGCCAGCAGTTTACAGGACTCCTACGAGCAGTACTTC.

CDR3 sequence: CASGPSWGQGAGGTEAFF. The CDR3 coding sequence is TGTGCTAGTGGTCCCTCTTGGGGACAGGGGGCTGGGGGCACTGAAGCTTTCTTT. V gene TRBV12-5 combines with J gene TRBJ1-1, with TRBD1 matching 12 bases. Unmatched junction bases numbered 14, after V lost 5 bases and J lost 4 bases. Germline lookup yields CDR1 LGHNT and CDR2 FRNRAP. This CDR3 is built from 18 residues.

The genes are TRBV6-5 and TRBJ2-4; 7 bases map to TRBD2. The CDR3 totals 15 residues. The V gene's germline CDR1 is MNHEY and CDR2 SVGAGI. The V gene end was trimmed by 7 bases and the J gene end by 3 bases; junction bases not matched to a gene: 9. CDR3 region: CASTLAGRDKNIQYF. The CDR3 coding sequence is TGTGCCAGCACCCTAGCAGGGAGGGACAAAAACATTCAGTACTTC.

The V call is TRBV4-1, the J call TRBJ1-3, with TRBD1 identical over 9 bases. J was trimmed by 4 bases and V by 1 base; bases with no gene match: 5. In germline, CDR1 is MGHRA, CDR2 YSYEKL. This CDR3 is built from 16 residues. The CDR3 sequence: CASSQVGQGSGNTIYF. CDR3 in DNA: TGCGCCAGCAGCCAAGTGGGACAGGGATCCGGAAACACCATATATTTT.

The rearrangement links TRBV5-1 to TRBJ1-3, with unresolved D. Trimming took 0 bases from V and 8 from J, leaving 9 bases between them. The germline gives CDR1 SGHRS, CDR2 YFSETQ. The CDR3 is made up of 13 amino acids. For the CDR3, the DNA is TGCGCCAGCAGCTTGGCCATCGGTGACACCATATATTTT. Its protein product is CASSLAIGDTIYF.

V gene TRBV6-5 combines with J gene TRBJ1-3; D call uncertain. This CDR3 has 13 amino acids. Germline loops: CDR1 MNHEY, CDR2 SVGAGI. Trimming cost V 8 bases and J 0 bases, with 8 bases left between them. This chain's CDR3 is CASASDSGNTIYF. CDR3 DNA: TGTGCCAGCGCCAGCGACTCTGGAAACACCATATATTTT.

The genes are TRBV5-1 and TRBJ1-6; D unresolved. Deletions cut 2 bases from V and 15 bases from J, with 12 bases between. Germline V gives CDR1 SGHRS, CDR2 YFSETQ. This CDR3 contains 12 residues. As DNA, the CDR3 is TGCGCCAGCAGCTTTGAGGGTGTACTCCTCCACTTT. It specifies CASSFEGVLLHF.